These 28 T cell receptor beta chains were sequenced from one sample in a study of T-cell reconstitution after alpha-beta-depleted transplantation in children. Preparation of the TCRbeta library used unique molecular identifiers. One entry per CDR3 protein results from TCRdb running MiXCR on the PCR reads. The sample contains 350,000 to 400,000 distinct CDR3 sequences, 20% of which appear only once. Sequences were derived from PBMCs from the stem cell graft donor, sampled from the stem cell graft. The source of these receptors is a human donor who donated a stem cell graft to a child with acute myeloid leukemia.

This clonotype was counted at least ten times. The chain links TRBV12-3 or TRBV12-4 to TRBJ1-5; D remains unclear. Trimming cost V 5 bases and J 2 bases, with 10 bases left between them. CDR3 length equals 14 residues. The CDR3 DNA reads TGTGCCAGCAGTCGTATGGGTGGCAATCAGCCCCAGCATTTT. This gives the protein CASSRMGGNQPQHF.

This clonotype was observed a handful of times. The chain uses TRBV28 and TRBJ1-2; no reliable D call. CDR3 size: 14 residues. Germline CDR1 and CDR2: MDHEN and SYDVKM. The V end lost 4 bases, the J end lost 4 bases, and 13 bases lay between the germline ends. The CDR3 nucleotides read TGTGCCAGCAGTTCCAGGAGTTCCGCCTATGGCTACACCTTC. It codes for CASSSRSSAYGYTF.

This clonotype was found many times. The rearrangement links TRBV20-1 to TRBJ2-7; D might be TRBD1 or TRBD2, each matching 5 bases. Germline CDR1 and CDR2: DFQATT and SNEGSKA (reference sequence). V lost 5 bases, J lost 3 bases, and 14 bases lay in between. The CDR3 length is 13 residues. DNA of the CDR3: TGCAGTGCTCAGGGAGAACGGGACTACGAGCAGTACTTC. Protein product: CSAQGERDYEQYF.

This clonotype showed up just a few times. V is TRBV7-3 and J is TRBJ2-1; TRBD2 might be the D (5 bases). The CDR3 length is 14 residues. V shed 1 base and J shed 8 bases, with 12 bases lying between them. Looked up from germline, CDR1 is SGHTA and CDR2 is FQGTGA. CDR3 residues: CASSLRIASDEQFF. CDR3 bases: TGTGCCAGCAGCTTAAGGATAGCGAGCGATGAGCAGTTCTTC.

Many counts were recorded for this clonotype. This chain joins TRBV20-1 and TRBJ2-3; maybe TRBD2 (6 bases). CDR1 DFQATT and CDR2 SNEGSKA come from the germline V gene (reference sequence). This CDR3 region has 13 residues. V was shortened by 6 bases and J by 3 bases, with 13 bases between the two germline ends. CDR3 residues: CSAVYGRTDTQYF. CDR3 sequence (DNA): TGCAGTGCGGTTTACGGGAGAACAGATACGCAGTATTTT.

The gene calls are TRBV5-1 and TRBJ2-5, with D perhaps matching TRBD1 or TRBD2 (5 bases each). The CDR3 has 15 amino acids. Between the trimmed V and J ends, which lost 7 bases and 5 bases, there was a span of 21 bases. Germline V gene data show CDR1 as SGHRS and CDR2 as YFSETQ. In nucleotides, the CDR3 is TGCGCCAGCTGGAGTATGGGACCTAATCCGGAGACCCAGTACTTC. It codes for CASWSMGPNPETQYF.

This chain connects TRBV4-3 to TRBJ2-3; 9 bases line up with TRBD2. Trimming took 1 base from V and 0 from J; bases not matched to a gene: 5. From germline, CDR1 is LGHNA and CDR2 YSLEER. The CDR3 consists of 17 residues. CDR3 residues: CASSQGFGLASTDTQYF. The DNA of the CDR3 is TGCGCCAGCAGCCAAGGATTCGGACTAGCGAGCACAGATACGCAGTATTTT.

J is TRBJ2-1 and V is TRBV6-1; 9 bases map to TRBD2. Trimming took 4 bases from V and 7 from J; bases not matched to a gene: 11. The germline gives CDR1 MNHNS, CDR2 SASEGT. The CDR3 is 16 amino acids. CDR3 loop: CASSGYSGSAQNEQFF. In nucleotides, the CDR3 is TGTGCCAGCAGTGGGTATAGCGGGAGTGCCCAGAATGAGCAGTTCTTC.

The CDR3 is CAWNRGNNEQFF. For the CDR3, the DNA is TGTGCCTGGAACCGGGGAAACAATGAGCAGTTCTTC. The J gene is TRBJ2-1, the V gene TRBV30, with TRBD2 as a possible D gene (5 bases). The germline gives CDR1 GTSNPN, CDR2 SVGIG (reference sequence). The V and J ends lost 4 bases and 5 bases respectively, with 9 bases between them. The CDR3 extends over 12 amino acids.

This clonotype has ten or more counts. The J gene is TRBJ2-5, the V gene TRBV12-3 or TRBV12-4; D unresolved. This CDR3 is 13 amino acids long. The V gene lost 3 bases and the J gene lost 5 bases, with 10 bases spanning the gap. CDR3 amino acids: CASSLGFPETQYF. The CDR3 DNA is TGTGCCAGCAGTTTGGGCTTCCCGGAGACCCAGTACTTC.

Only a few counts were recorded for this clonotype. V gene TRBV20-1 combines with J gene TRBJ2-5, with 10 bases matching TRBD2. V lost 0 bases and J lost 5; bases outside the gene matches: 3. CDR3 length: 14 residues. CDR1 is DFQATT, CDR2 SNEGSKA, per germline (reference sequence). CDR3 in amino acids: CSARDPSGSETQYF. DNA for the CDR3: TGCAGTGCTAGAGATCCTAGCGGGAGTGAGACCCAGTACTTC.

The gene calls are TRBV2 and TRBJ1-5; no clear D. CDR1 and CDR2 (germline): SNHLY, FYNNEI. This CDR3 is built from 15 residues. V was shortened by 0 bases and J by 6 bases, with 12 bases between the two germline ends. The chain's CDR3 is CASSEALQRGQPQHF. CDR3 sequence (DNA): TGTGCCAGCAGTGAAGCGCTTCAGAGAGGTCAGCCCCAGCATTTT.

V is TRBV12-3 or TRBV12-4 and J is TRBJ1-2; TRBD1 aligns across 7 bases. This CDR3 has 14 residues. V shed 5 bases, J shed 2 bases, and the junction held 5 bases outside the gene matches. The CDR3 region has the DNA TGTGCCAGCAGTCATACAGGGGACAACTATGGCTACACCTTC. As protein: CASSHTGDNYGYTF.

The rearrangement uses TRBV12-3 or TRBV12-4 and TRBJ2-2; possibly TRBD1 for D (6 bases). This CDR3 has 15 amino acids. Between the trimmed V and J ends, which lost 6 bases and 5 bases, there was a span of 16 bases. The CDR3 DNA is TGTGCCAGCAGCCGTACAGGGATCATTACCGGGGAGCTGTTTTTT. This translates into CASSRTGIITGELFF.

DNA of the CDR3: TGCAGTCTTCCTAGCGGGAGCGGCGACGAGCAGTACTTC. Its protein product is CSLPSGSGDEQYF. The V gene is TRBV20-1, the J gene TRBJ2-7; 10 nucleotides line up with TRBD2. The V gene end was trimmed by 8 bases and the J gene end by 5 bases; junction bases not matched to a gene: 9. Germline V gene sequence: CDR1 DFQATT, CDR2 SNEGSKA (reference sequence). The CDR3 has 13 amino acids.

This clonotype was detected only a few times. The V gene is TRBV7-2, the J gene TRBJ2-1, with 8 bases fitting TRBD2. This CDR3 has 14 amino acids. The ends lost 4 bases at V and 8 bases at J; junction bases unmatched: 7. CDR1 SGHTA and CDR2 FQGNSA come from the germline V gene. The CDR3 region has the DNA TGTGCCAGCAGCTACGGGACTAGTATATATGAGCAGTTCTTC. It specifies CASSYGTSIYEQFF. The whole variable domain, remainder taken from reference TRBV7-2 and TRBJ2-1, is GAGVSQSPSNKVTEKGKDVELRCDPISGHTALYWYRQSLGQGLEFLIYFQGNSAPDKSGLPSDRFSAERTGGSVSTLTIQRTQQEDSAVYLCASSYGTSIYEQFFGPGTRLTVL.

The rearrangement uses TRBV30 and TRBJ2-7; D may correspond to TRBD1 or TRBD2 (5 bases each). CDR3 length: 13 residues. Germline values: CDR1 GTSNPN, CDR2 SVGIG (reference sequence). The V end lost 4 bases, the J end lost 4 bases, and 14 bases lay between the germline ends. CDR3 nucleotide sequence: TGTGCCTGGACCGGCGGTGGGGGATACGAGCAGTACTTC. This gives the protein CAWTGGGGYEQYF.

This clonotype was seen many times. The chain is built from TRBV12-3 or TRBV12-4 and TRBJ2-3; possible D gene TRBD1, 5 bases. The CDR3 sequence is 14 residues long. Trimming cost V 1 base and J 3 bases, with 8 bases left between them. The CDR3 reads CASSLVTATDTQYF. The CDR3 nucleotides are TGTGCCAGCAGTTTAGTGACAGCTACAGATACGCAGTATTTT.

This clonotype was seen a handful of times. This chain links TRBV11-2 with TRBJ2-7; D call uncertain. CDR3 length: 14 amino acids. V dropped 0 bases and J dropped 4 bases, with 10 bases sitting between them. The V gene's germline CDR1 is SGHAT and CDR2 FQNNGV. CDR3 coding DNA: TGTGCCAGCAGCTTAGAGCCGGGTGGATACGAGCAGTACTTC. Amino acids: CASSLEPGGYEQYF. Supplemented by reference TRBV11-2 and TRBJ2-7, the full variable domain reads EAGVAQSPRYKIIEKRQSVAFWCNPISGHATLYWYQQILGQGPKLLIQFQNNGVVDDSQLPKDRFSAERLKGVDSTLKIQPAKLEDSAVYLCASSLEPGGYEQYFGPGTRLTVT.

This clonotype turned up a few times. The chain has TRBV11-2 and TRBJ2-3; D ambiguous. V was pared by 5 bases and J by 5 bases, with 11 bases between. Germline loops: CDR1 SGHAT, CDR2 FQNNGV. The CDR3 consists of 13 residues. The CDR3 loop reads CASSQYVQDTQYF. The CDR3 DNA is TGTGCCAGCAGCCAATATGTGCAAGATACGCAGTATTTT.

The gene calls are TRBV20-1 and TRBJ2-1; 11 bases align to TRBD2. Germline V gives CDR1 DFQATT, CDR2 SNEGSKA (reference sequence). The J segment lost 8 bases and the V segment lost 6 bases, leaving 9 bases of the junction unmatched. This CDR3 is 14 amino acids long. This CDR3 reads CSAPQLAGADEQFF. The CDR3 nucleotides are TGCAGTGCCCCACAACTAGCGGGAGCCGATGAGCAGTTCTTC.

The CDR3 here is CASSWVSETTDTQYF. As DNA, the CDR3 is TGTGCCAGCAGCTGGGTTAGCGAGACTACAGATACGCAGTATTTT. J is TRBJ2-3 and V is TRBV7-2; D may be TRBD2 (5 bases). V lost 4 bases and J 3 bases, leaving 14 bases between the germline ends. In germline, CDR1 is SGHTA, CDR2 FQGNSA. The CDR3 loop spans 15 amino acids. Together with reference TRBV7-2 and TRBJ2-3, the CDR3 gives the full variable domain: GAGVSQSPSNKVTEKGKDVELRCDPISGHTALYWYRQSLGQGLEFLIYFQGNSAPDKSGLPSDRFSAERTGGSVSTLTIQRTQQEDSAVYLCASSWVSETTDTQYFGPGTRLTVL.

The rearrangement joins TRBV12-3 or TRBV12-4 to TRBJ2-7; D may be TRBD2 (7 bases). The CDR3 contains 16 residues. Trimming took 7 bases from V and 4 from J, leaving 23 bases between them. The DNA for the CDR3 is TGTGCCAGCACTATTGGGGGGGCTAGCGGAAGGTACGAGCAGTACTTC. It yields the protein CASTIGGASGRYEQYF.

This clonotype has just a few counts. The rearrangement links TRBV4-1 to TRBJ2-6; D not resolved. Germline V lookup: CDR1 MGHRA, CDR2 YSYEKL. V shed 3 bases and J shed 3 bases, with 9 bases lying between them. The CDR3 is made up of 15 amino acids. Written as DNA, the CDR3 is TGCGCCAGCAGCCACTCAAATGTTGGGGCCAACGTCCTGACTTTC. Translating it yields CASSHSNVGANVLTF.

At least ten counts were recorded for this clonotype. This chain joins TRBV12-3 or TRBV12-4 and TRBJ1-2, with 7 bases fitting TRBD1. V was clipped by 6 bases and J by 4 bases; unmatched bases: 8. CDR3 length: 14 residues. The CDR3 loop reads CASRDEGALYGYTF. CDR3 DNA: TGTGCCAGCAGGGATGAGGGGGCCCTCTATGGCTACACCTTC.

Ten or more counts support this clonotype. The chain is built from TRBV27 and TRBJ2-7; D gene ambiguous. The V gene lost 2 bases and the J gene lost 8 bases, with 13 bases spanning the gap. The CDR3 extends over 13 amino acids. Per germline, CDR1 MNHEY and CDR2 SMNVEV (reference sequence). CDR3 in DNA: TGTGCCAGCAGTTTACCCCGACGGAATCAGCAGTACTTC. It translates to CASSLPRRNQQYF.

This clonotype was found a few times. This sequence joins TRBV20-1 and TRBJ2-2; D unclear. Germline CDR1 and CDR2: DFQATT and SNEGSKA (reference sequence). V was cut by 3 bases and J by 1 base, with 6 bases left in between. This CDR3 contains 13 residues. DNA for the CDR3: TGCAGTGCTAGCGGGTTGAACACCGGGGAGCTGTTTTTT. It yields the protein CSASGLNTGELFF.

This clonotype occurred a few times. The V and J genes are TRBV20-1 and TRBJ2-1, with 11 bases that match TRBD2. Looked up from germline, CDR1 is DFQATT and CDR2 is SNEGSKA (reference sequence). The V gene end was trimmed by 3 bases and the J gene end by 4 bases; junction bases not matched to a gene: 8. The CDR3 has 16 amino acids. This chain's CDR3 is CSARDPTSGRYNEQFF. In DNA, the CDR3 is TGCAGTGCTAGGGATCCAACTAGCGGGAGATACAATGAGCAGTTCTTC.